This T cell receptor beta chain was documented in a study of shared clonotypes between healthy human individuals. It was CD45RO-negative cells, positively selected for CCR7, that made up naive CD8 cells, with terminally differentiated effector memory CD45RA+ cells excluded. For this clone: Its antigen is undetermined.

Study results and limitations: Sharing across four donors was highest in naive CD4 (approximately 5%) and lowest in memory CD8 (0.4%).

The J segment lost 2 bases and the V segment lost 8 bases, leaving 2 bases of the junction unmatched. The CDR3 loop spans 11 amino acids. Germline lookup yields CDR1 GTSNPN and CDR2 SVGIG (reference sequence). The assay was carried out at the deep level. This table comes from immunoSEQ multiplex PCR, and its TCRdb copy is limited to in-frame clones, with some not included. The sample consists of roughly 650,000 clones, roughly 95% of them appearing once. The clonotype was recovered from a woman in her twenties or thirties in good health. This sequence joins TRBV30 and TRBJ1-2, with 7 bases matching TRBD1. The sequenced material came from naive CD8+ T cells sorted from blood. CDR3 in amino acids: CARDSNYGYTF. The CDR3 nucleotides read TGTGCCAGGGACAGCAACTATGGCTACACCTTC.